Below, 28 T cell receptor beta chains from the same sample are listed, as sequenced in a study of blood T cell repertoires in COVID-19 (dated by TCRdb to about 2020). The library was generated by the immunoSEQ multiplex PCR assay. TCRdb took this table from immuneACCESS and kept in-frame rearrangements with V and J called. Such tables lack part of the clones; where checked against another copy, unresolved V genes explain under half of the gap, and the rest is unexplained. The sample contains about 350,000 clones, about 88% of them found a single time. The leading ten clones occupy approximately 0.97% of the sample. Sequencing was performed on PBMCs or T cells enriched from blood (not recorded which). These receptors all come from a woman in her twenties or thirties who had been exposed to COVID-19.

The chain combines TRBV19 with TRBJ1-4; D might be TRBD1 (5 bases). Germline V gene data show CDR1 as LNHDA and CDR2 as SQIVND (reference sequence). The CDR3 spans 17 residues. With 3 bases removed from V and 2 bases from J, the gap between germline ends came to 16 bases. This chain's CDR3 is CASSIHRTRPTNEKLFF. CDR3 nucleotides: TGTGCCAGTAGTATTCACAGGACCCGGCCGACTAATGAAAAACTGTTTTTT.

V is TRBV3-1 (or the pseudogene TRBV3-2) and J is TRBJ1-1, with 9 bases fitting TRBD1. The CDR3 has 14 amino acids. The V and J ends lost 4 bases and 0 bases, in that order; junction bases with no gene match: 0. Germline CDR1 is LGHDT and CDR2 is YNNKEL (reference sequence). The CDR3 sequence is CASSRQGVNTEAFF. The CDR3 DNA reads TGTGCCAGCAGCCGACAGGGGGTGAACACTGAAGCTTTCTTT.

The chain combines TRBV2 with TRBJ1-6; D gene uncertain. Trimming removed 1 base from V and 8 bases from J, with 15 bases in between. This CDR3 comprises 16 residues. Germline V gene lookup returns CDR1 SNHLY and CDR2 FYNNEI. The CDR3 DNA reads as TGTGCCAGCAGTGAAGGCGACTCCCCGAGGTATTCACCCCTCCACTTT. As protein: CASSEGDSPRYSPLHF.

This sequence joins TRBV19 and TRBJ1-2, with TRBD1 matching over 7 bases. Trimming cost V 7 bases and J 4 bases; bases outside gene matches: 21. The CDR3 covers 18 residues. The germline CDR1 and CDR2 sequences are LNHDA and SQIVND (reference sequence). The CDR3 loop reads CASIGLRQTGKGAYGYTF. Here the CDR3 DNA reads TGTGCCAGTATCGGTCTACGGCAGACAGGGAAGGGGGCCTATGGCTACACCTTC.

This rearrangement joins TRBV7-3 to TRBJ1-2; 11 bases fit TRBD1. The CDR3 is 15 residues long. V was clipped by 5 bases and J by 7 bases; unmatched bases: 9. Germline V gives CDR1 SGHTA, CDR2 FQGTGA. CDR3: CASSPTGQGDTGYTF. CDR3 coding DNA: TGTGCCAGCAGCCCTACGGGACAGGGGGACACTGGCTACACCTTC.

The CDR3 coding sequence is TGCGCCAGCAGCTTGGGAGGGCCCGGCAATGAGCAGTTCTTC. Translated, it gives CASSLGGPGNEQFF. The gene calls are TRBV5-1 and TRBJ2-1; weak D call: TRBD2 (5 bases). The V end lost 0 bases, the J end lost 6 bases, and 10 bases lay between the germline ends. The CDR3 is 14 amino acids. Germline CDR1 is SGHRS and CDR2 is YFSETQ.

This clone appeared a single time. The rearrangement uses TRBV24-1 and TRBJ1-2; D might be TRBD1 (5 bases). Germline V lookup: CDR1 KGHDR, CDR2 SFDVKD. V gave up 2 bases and J gave up 2 bases, with 11 bases separating them. The CDR3 loop spans 15 amino acids. The CDR3 nucleotides read TGTGCCACCAGTGATTCGCTGGCAGGGAACTATGGCTACACCTTC. Translation: CATSDSLAGNYGYTF.

The chain is built from TRBV19 and TRBJ2-1; 7 bases match TRBD2. V dropped 3 bases and J dropped 6; count of bases not matched to a gene: 17. CDR3 length: 18 amino acids. CDR1 and CDR2 (germline): LNHDA, SQIVND (reference sequence). Here the CDR3 DNA reads TGTGCCAGTAGTATTAAGGGAGGGCGTTTTGATTATCCCAATGAGCAGTTCTTC. Encoded protein: CASSIKGGRFDYPNEQFF.

The chain links TRBV15 to TRBJ2-1; 9 bases fit TRBD2. The V gene end was trimmed by 0 bases and the J gene end by 5 bases; junction bases not matched to a gene: 11. This CDR3 region has 18 residues. Germline V gene data show CDR1 as LNHNV and CDR2 as YYDKDF (reference sequence). The CDR3 sequence is CATSRDGGAGGPDNEQFF. Written as DNA, the CDR3 is TGTGCCACCAGCAGAGATGGTGGGGCGGGAGGGCCGGACAATGAGCAGTTCTTC.

This rearrangement joins TRBV28 to TRBJ1-2; 8 bases align to TRBD1. V trimming: 5 bases; J trimming: 4 bases; junction bases outside the gene matches: 9. CDR1 and CDR2 (germline): MDHEN, SYDVKM. This CDR3 spans 15 amino acids. CDR3 sequence: CASSPGQGWGYGYTF. The CDR3 coding sequence is TGTGCCAGCAGTCCCGGACAGGGATGGGGCTATGGCTACACCTTC.

This clone was counted a single time. The chain uses TRBV27 and TRBJ1-2; no definite D call. Germline values: CDR1 MNHEY, CDR2 SMNVEV (reference sequence). The CDR3 consists of 14 residues. V gave up 0 bases and J gave up 3 bases, with 8 bases separating them. The CDR3 is CASSLSADYYGYTF. The CDR3 nucleotides are TGTGCCAGCAGTTTATCGGCAGACTACTATGGCTACACCTTC.

The chain joins TRBV5-1 to TRBJ2-7; 8 bases match TRBD1. The CDR3 extends over 16 amino acids. In germline, CDR1 is SGHRS, CDR2 YFSETQ. The V gene end was trimmed by 0 bases and the J gene end by 1 base; junction bases not matched to a gene: 6. CDR3 residues: CASSLAGQDGSYEQYF. The CDR3 DNA reads as TGCGCCAGCAGCTTGGCGGGACAGGACGGTTCCTACGAGCAGTACTTC.

V is TRBV4-1 and J is TRBJ2-7; 12 positions agree with TRBD1. The CDR3 is 17 amino acids. In germline, CDR1 is MGHRA, CDR2 YSYEKL. Trimming took 0 bases from V and 0 from J; bases not matched to a gene: 3. The CDR3 loop is CASSQEGTGGLSYEQYF. CDR3 DNA: TGCGCCAGCAGCCAAGAAGGGACAGGGGGCCTCTCCTACGAGCAGTACTTC.

The V call is TRBV7-3, the J call TRBJ1-1; weak D call: TRBD1 (6 bases). Trimming left V 5 bases short and J 1 base short, with 17 bases between. From germline, CDR1 is SGHTA and CDR2 FQGTGA. This CDR3 comprises 16 residues. CDR3 loop: CASSLVGGQANTEAFF. CDR3 nucleotides: TGTGCCAGCAGCCTCGTGGGGGGGCAAGCGAACACTGAAGCTTTCTTT. Using reference TRBV7-3 and TRBJ1-1 for the parts outside the CDR3, the full variable domain is GAGVSQTPSNKVTEKGKYVELRCDPISGHTALYWYRQSLGQGPEFLIYFQGTGAADDSGLPNDRFFAVRPEGSVSTLKIQRTERGDSAVYLCASSLVGGQANTEAFFGQGTRLTVV.

The CDR3 DNA is TGTGCCAGCAGCTTAGTCCCCCTCCTAGCGGGAGGGGGCAATGAGCAGTTCTTC. Amino acid sequence: CASSLVPLLAGGGNEQFF. This chain uses TRBV7-8 with TRBJ2-1; TRBD2 matches 12 bases. The CDR3 covers 18 residues. Germline V CDR1 and CDR2: SGHVS, FQNEAQ. The J segment lost 6 bases and the V segment lost 1 base, leaving 10 bases of the junction unmatched.

The chain joins TRBV27 to TRBJ2-3, with D possibly matching TRBD2 (6 bases). V shed 2 bases and J shed 8 bases, with 14 bases lying between them. The germline V gene has CDR1 MNHEY and CDR2 SMNVEV (reference sequence). The CDR3 sequence is 14 residues long. The CDR3 DNA sequence: TGTGCCAGCAGTTTAACTAGCCGGCAGACTACGCAGTATTTT. Residues: CASSLTSRQTTQYF.

This chain joins TRBV28 and TRBJ1-1; D gene uncertain. V was cut by 5 bases and J by 1 base, with 23 bases left in between. This CDR3 has 18 residues. Germline CDR1 MDHEN, CDR2 SYDVKM. DNA for the CDR3: TGTGCCAGCAGTGTTCTCGGCCCCATGGGCAGAGCGAACACTGAAGCTTTCTTT. It codes for CASSVLGPMGRANTEAFF.

This clone was recorded only once. The rearrangement links TRBV7-9 to TRBJ2-5; 10 bases fit TRBD2. V trimming: 0 bases; J trimming: 3 bases; junction bases outside the gene matches: 4. The CDR3 is made up of 16 amino acids. Germline V gene data show CDR1 as SEHNR and CDR2 as FQNEAQ (reference sequence). This CDR3 is CASSLAYGLAEETQYF. CDR3 nucleotide sequence: TGTGCCAGCAGCTTAGCTTACGGACTAGCGGAAGAGACCCAGTACTTC.

With regard to this clone: The sample carries other DNA sequences with the same CDR3. The chain joins TRBV9 to TRBJ2-1; 9 bases match TRBD2. Germline loops: CDR1 SGDLS, CDR2 YYNGEE. The CDR3 spans 15 residues. J gave up 2 bases and V 0 bases, and 0 bases lay outside the gene matches. For the CDR3, the DNA is TGTGCCAGCAGCGTAGGCGGGAGGGCCTACAATGAGCAGTTCTTC. The encoded protein is CASSVGGRAYNEQFF.

The chain links TRBV5-1 to TRBJ2-7, with D perhaps matching TRBD1 (6 bases). Germline lookup yields CDR1 SGHRS and CDR2 YFSETQ. The V gene lost 0 bases and the J gene lost 5 bases, with 15 bases spanning the gap. The CDR3 totals 15 residues. The CDR3 loop reads CASSLGGQSLDEQYF. CDR3 coding DNA: TGCGCCAGCAGCTTGGGAGGACAGAGCTTGGACGAGCAGTACTTC.

The J gene is TRBJ1-1, the V gene TRBV3-1 (or the pseudogene TRBV3-2); D call uncertain. The CDR3 is made up of 15 amino acids. Germline CDR1 LGHDT, CDR2 YNNKEL (reference sequence). V lost 4 bases to trimming and J lost 1 base, with 13 bases between them. The CDR3 reads CASSPLREANTEAFF. The CDR3 nucleotides read TGTGCCAGCAGCCCCCTGCGGGAAGCGAACACTGAAGCTTTCTTT.

The chain couples TRBV7-9 to TRBJ1-3, with a possible D match to TRBD1 (5 bases). The CDR3 runs 13 residues. The germline V gene has CDR1 SEHNR and CDR2 FQNEAQ (reference sequence). Trimming stripped 6 bases from V and 2 bases from J, with 8 bases between. CDR3 bases: TGTGCCAGCAGGACGGACACTGGAAACACCATATATTTT. Protein: CASRTDTGNTIYF.

The CDR3 here is CSVALGGWTEAFF. DNA of the CDR3: TGCAGCGTTGCTTTAGGGGGCTGGACTGAAGCTTTCTTT. The chain links TRBV29-1 to TRBJ1-1; TRBD1 matches 7 bases. This CDR3 is 13 amino acids long. The junction had 7 bases not matched to a gene; V was cut back by 4 bases and J by 5 bases. In germline, CDR1 is SQVTM, CDR2 ANQGSEA.

The rearrangement joins TRBV7-6 to TRBJ2-7, with 8 positions matching TRBD1. The CDR3 loop spans 17 amino acids. J lost 5 bases, V lost 0 bases, and 12 bases had no gene match. Germline CDR1 reads SGHVS; CDR2 reads FNYEAQ. The CDR3 sequence: CASSLAVSGTGFHEQYF. The CDR3 DNA sequence: TGTGCCAGCAGCTTAGCGGTTTCCGGGACAGGCTTCCACGAGCAGTACTTC.

This chain connects TRBV9 to TRBJ2-1; a possible D gene is TRBD2 (6 bases). Trimming removed 0 bases from V and 4 bases from J, with 11 bases in between. Looked up from germline, CDR1 is SGDLS and CDR2 is YYNGEE. The CDR3 is 15 residues long. DNA for the CDR3: TGTGCCAGCAGCGTAGCTAGCGAACATTACAATGAGCAGTTCTTC. This translates into CASSVASEHYNEQFF.

The rearrangement uses TRBV28 and TRBJ1-6; TRBD1 agrees at 8 bases. The CDR3 runs to 15 residues. Germline V gene lookup returns CDR1 MDHEN and CDR2 SYDVKM. Trimming cost V 8 bases and J 0 bases; bases outside gene matches: 3. CDR3 residues: CASWTGSSYNSPLHF. The CDR3 DNA sequence: TGTGCCAGCTGGACAGGGAGCTCCTATAATTCACCCCTCCACTTT.

This chain links TRBV7-9 with TRBJ1-5; D unresolved. CDR1 is SEHNR and CDR2 is FQNEAQ in the germline V gene (reference sequence). The ends were cut back, 2 bases at V and 8 bases at J, with 10 bases in the middle. The length of the CDR3 is 13 residues. The CDR3: CASSLHAGEPQHF. The CDR3, as DNA: TGTGCCAGCAGCTTACATGCCGGGGAGCCCCAGCATTTT. Using reference TRBV7-9 and TRBJ1-5 for the parts outside the CDR3, the full variable domain is DTGVSQNPRHKITKRGQNVTFRCDPISEHNRLYWYRQTLGQGPEFLTYFQNEAQLEKSRLLSDRFSAERPKGSFSTLEIQRTEQGDSAMYLCASSLHAGEPQHFGDGTRLSIL.

This clone was seen once. The V gene is TRBV15, the J gene TRBJ1-2; D perhaps matches TRBD1 (5 bases). Trimming removed 0 bases from V and 4 bases from J, with 9 bases in between. Germline values: CDR1 LNHNV, CDR2 YYDKDF (reference sequence). The CDR3 totals 14 residues. In DNA, the CDR3 is TGTGCCACCAGCAGAGAAGTACAGGTCTATGGCTACACCTTC. Amino acids: CATSREVQVYGYTF.